The following is a T cell receptor beta chain sequence with its context. The data are from a study of T cells of healthy individuals. TCRdb re-called the 5' RACE reads through MiXCR, storing one row per CDR3 protein. The table includes more than 60,000 distinct CDR3 sequences, around 15% detected once. There are 13 residues in the CDR3. The V gene lost 0 bases and the J gene lost 4 bases, with 9 bases spanning the gap. CDR1 is DFQATT, CDR2 SNEGSKA, per germline (reference sequence). The sequence was collected from a human donor in good health. The chain combines TRBV20-1 with TRBJ1-1; TRBD1 is a possible D gene (6 bases). The CDR3 reads CSARDLGGTEAFF. The CDR3 DNA sequence: TGCAGTGCTAGAGATCTAGGGGGCACTGAAGCTTTCTTT.